This T cell receptor beta chain comes out of a study of post-analysis software for immune sequencing data. Overall study results and limits: Multiple sclerosis was associated with a significant reduction in normalized Chao1 diversity relative to controls.

The TCR beta cDNA libraries carried unique molecular identifiers. Input amounts of 1 to 10 million T cells were used. These gave roughly 0.5 million cDNA molecules, so each molecule approximated one T cell. One entry per CDR3 protein results from TCRdb running MiXCR on the PCR reads. The data contain about 460,000 distinct CDR3 sequences, 45% of them singletons. This clonotype was picked up one time. Its antigen is not known. The source is a girl under 18 with multiple sclerosis. Sequencing was done on a sample of blood.

The CDR3 region is CASSEKRLAEPRSTDTQYF. DNA for the CDR3: TGTGCCAGCAGTGAAAAGAGACTAGCGGAACCCCGTAGCACAGATACGCAGTATTTT. This chain links TRBV6-1 with TRBJ2-3; 9 bases line up with TRBD2. V was pared by 2 bases and J by 0 bases, with 12 bases of the junction left unmatched. Per germline, CDR1 MNHNS and CDR2 SASEGT. The CDR3 covers 19 residues.